This TCR beta chain was sequenced during a study of early T cells in non-severe SARS-CoV-2 infection. Broader study findings: Missing private and CD4 specificities, VDJdb matching favored anti-spike CD8 responses.

Researchers attached unique molecular identifiers to individual cDNA molecules. TCRdb processed the 5' RACE reads anew with MiXCR; each CDR3 protein has one entry. This sample has about 100,000 distinct CDR3 sequences, with roughly 13% found just once. The V gene's germline CDR1 is SGHAT and CDR2 FQNNGV. J gave up 9 bases and V 8 bases, and 7 bases lay outside the gene matches. This CDR3 is 12 amino acids long. A remark on this clonotype: What it binds is not known.

Sequencing was carried out using whole blood. This clonotype originated in an adult who was a healthcare worker with PCR-confirmed SARS-CoV-2 infection or an uninfected control (not recorded which). The chain combines TRBV11-2 with TRBJ2-4, with TRBD1 matching over 7 bases. Here the CDR3 reads CASLRQGPIQYF. CDR3 DNA sequence: TGTGCCAGCCTTAGACAGGGACCCATTCAGTACTTC. The full variable domain, completed using reference TRBV11-2 and TRBJ2-4, is EAGVAQSPRYKIIEKRQSVAFWCNPISGHATLYWYQQILGQGPKLLIQFQNNGVVDDSQLPKDRFSAERLKGVDSTLKIQPAKLEDSAVYLCASLRQGPIQYFGAGTRLSVL.